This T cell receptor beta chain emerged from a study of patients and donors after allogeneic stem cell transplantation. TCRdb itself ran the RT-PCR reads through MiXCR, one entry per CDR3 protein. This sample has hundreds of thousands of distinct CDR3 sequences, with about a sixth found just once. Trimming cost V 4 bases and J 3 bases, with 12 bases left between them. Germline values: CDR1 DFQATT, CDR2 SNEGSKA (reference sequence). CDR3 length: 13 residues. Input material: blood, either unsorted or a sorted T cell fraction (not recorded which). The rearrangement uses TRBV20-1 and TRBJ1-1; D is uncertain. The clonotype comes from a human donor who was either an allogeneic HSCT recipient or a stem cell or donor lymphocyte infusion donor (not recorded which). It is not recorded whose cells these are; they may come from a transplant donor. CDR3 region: CSAKDRWDTEAFF. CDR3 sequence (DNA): TGCAGTGCTAAGGATCGGTGGGACACTGAAGCTTTCTTT.